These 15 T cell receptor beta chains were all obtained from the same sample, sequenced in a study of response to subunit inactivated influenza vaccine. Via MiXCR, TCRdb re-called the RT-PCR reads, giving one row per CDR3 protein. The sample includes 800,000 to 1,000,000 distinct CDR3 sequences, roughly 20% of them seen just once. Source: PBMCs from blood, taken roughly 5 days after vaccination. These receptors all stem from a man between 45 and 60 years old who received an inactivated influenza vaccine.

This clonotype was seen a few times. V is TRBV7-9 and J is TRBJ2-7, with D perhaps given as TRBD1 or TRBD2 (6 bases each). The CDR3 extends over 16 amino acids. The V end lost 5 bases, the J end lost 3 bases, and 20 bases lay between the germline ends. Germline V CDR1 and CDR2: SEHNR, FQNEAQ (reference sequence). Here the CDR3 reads CASSPSEGVWDYEQYF. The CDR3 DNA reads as TGTGCCAGCAGCCCCTCGGAGGGGGTTTGGGACTACGAGCAGTACTTC.

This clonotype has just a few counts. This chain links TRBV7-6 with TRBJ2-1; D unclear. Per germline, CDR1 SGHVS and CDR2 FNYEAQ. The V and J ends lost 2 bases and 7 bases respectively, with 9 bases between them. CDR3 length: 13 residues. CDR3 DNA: TGTGCCAGCAGCTTATCTGAGTGGAATGAGCAGTTCTTC. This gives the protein CASSLSEWNEQFF.

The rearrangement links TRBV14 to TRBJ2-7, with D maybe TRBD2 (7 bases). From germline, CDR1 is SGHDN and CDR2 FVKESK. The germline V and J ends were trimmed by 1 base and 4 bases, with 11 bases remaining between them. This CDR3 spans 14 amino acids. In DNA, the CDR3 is TGTGCCAGCAGCCAAGTCAGGGGAGGGTACGAGCAGTACTTC. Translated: CASSQVRGGYEQYF.

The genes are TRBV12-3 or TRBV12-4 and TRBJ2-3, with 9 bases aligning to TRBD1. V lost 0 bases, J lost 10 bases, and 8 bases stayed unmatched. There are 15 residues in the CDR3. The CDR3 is CASSLAGTGTTAQYF. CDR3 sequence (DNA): TGTGCCAGCAGTTTAGCGGGGACAGGGACCACGGCGCAGTATTTT.

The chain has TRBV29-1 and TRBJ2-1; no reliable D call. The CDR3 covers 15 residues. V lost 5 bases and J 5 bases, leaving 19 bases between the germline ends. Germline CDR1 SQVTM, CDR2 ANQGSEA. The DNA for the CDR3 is TGCAGCGTTTGGGTGTCTCTTATCGGAAACAATGAGCAGTTCTTC. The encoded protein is CSVWVSLIGNNEQFF.

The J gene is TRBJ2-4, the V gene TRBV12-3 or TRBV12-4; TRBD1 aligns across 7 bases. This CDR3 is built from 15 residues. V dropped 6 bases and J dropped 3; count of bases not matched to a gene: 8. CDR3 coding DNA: TGTGCCAGCAGCAAACAGGGGTTGAGCAAAAACATTCAGTACTTC. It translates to CASSKQGLSKNIQYF.

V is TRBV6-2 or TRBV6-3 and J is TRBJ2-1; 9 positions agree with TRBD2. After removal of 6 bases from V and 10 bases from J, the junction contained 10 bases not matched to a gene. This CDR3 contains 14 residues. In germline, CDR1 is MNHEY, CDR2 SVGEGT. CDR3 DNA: TGTGCCAGCAGCTACCAGACTAGCGGCAAAGAGCAGTTCTTC. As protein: CASSYQTSGKEQFF.

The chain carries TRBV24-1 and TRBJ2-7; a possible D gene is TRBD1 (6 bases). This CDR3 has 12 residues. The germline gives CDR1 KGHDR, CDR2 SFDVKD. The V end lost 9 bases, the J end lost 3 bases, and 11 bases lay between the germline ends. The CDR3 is CATSGQNYEQYF. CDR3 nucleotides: TGTGCCACCTCGGGACAAAACTACGAGCAGTACTTC.

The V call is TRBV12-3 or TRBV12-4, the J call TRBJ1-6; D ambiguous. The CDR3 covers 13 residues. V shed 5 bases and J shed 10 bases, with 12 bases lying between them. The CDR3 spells CASSPTERSPLHF. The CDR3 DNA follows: TGTGCCAGCAGTCCCACGGAACGGTCACCCCTCCACTTT.

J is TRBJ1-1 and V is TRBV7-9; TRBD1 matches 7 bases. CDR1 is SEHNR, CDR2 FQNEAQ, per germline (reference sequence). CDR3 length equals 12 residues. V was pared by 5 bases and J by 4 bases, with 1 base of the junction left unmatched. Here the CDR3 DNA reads TGTGCCAGCAGCAACAGGGGCACTGAAGCTTTCTTT. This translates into CASSNRGTEAFF.

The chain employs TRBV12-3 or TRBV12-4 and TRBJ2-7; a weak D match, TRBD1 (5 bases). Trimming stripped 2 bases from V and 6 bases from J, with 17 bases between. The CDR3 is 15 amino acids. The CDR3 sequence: CASSLSGQGKVEQYF. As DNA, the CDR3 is TGTGCCAGCAGTTTAAGTGGTCAGGGTAAGGTCGAGCAGTACTTC.

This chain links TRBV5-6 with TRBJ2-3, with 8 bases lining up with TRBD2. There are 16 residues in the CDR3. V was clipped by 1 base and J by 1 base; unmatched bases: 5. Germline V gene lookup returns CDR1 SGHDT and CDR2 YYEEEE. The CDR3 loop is CASSLSALAGTDTQYF. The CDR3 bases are TGTGCCAGCAGCTTGTCCGCACTAGCGGGCACAGATACGCAGTATTTT.

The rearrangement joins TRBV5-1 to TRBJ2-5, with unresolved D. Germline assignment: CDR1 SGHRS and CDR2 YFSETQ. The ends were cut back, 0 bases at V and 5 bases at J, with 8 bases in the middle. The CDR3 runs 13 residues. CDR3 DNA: TGCGCCAGCAGCTTGGAGTTTGGGGAGACCCAGTACTTC. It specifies CASSLEFGETQYF.

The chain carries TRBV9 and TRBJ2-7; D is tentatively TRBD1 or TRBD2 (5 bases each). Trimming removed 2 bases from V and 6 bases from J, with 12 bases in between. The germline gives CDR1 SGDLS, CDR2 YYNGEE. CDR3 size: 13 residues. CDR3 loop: CASSVDEGREQYF. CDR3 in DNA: TGTGCCAGCAGCGTTGACGAGGGGCGCGAGCAGTACTTC.

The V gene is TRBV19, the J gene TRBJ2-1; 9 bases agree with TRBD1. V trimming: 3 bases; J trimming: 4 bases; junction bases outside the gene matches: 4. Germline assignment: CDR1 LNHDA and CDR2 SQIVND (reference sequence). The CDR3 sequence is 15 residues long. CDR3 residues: CASSILGQGYNEQFF. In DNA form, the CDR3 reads TGTGCCAGTAGTATTTTAGGACAGGGGTACAATGAGCAGTTCTTC.